This TCR beta chain was sequenced during a study of cytomegalovirus exposure and HLA in healthy donors. Study-level information: Approximately 180 million T cells yielded around 100 million unique TCR beta sequences, as an earlier analysis found.

General observations from the study: According to a later analysis, donors in an Asian-associated ancestry cluster reportedly had fewer N-insertions than the roughly 640-donor mean. The study recorded around 160 TCR beta chains that were cytomegalovirus-associated. Later analysis placed DRB1 highest and HLA-C lowest in TCR association rates, which differed by HLA locus.

This PCR relied on a set of 60 Vbeta primers and 13 Jbeta primers. The assay was immunoSEQ multiplex PCR, and TCRdb's table has in-frame clones only and misses some. The sample comprises 120,000 or so clones, 8.5% to 9% of which are singletons, and about 6.6% rests with the top ten. This clone was recorded a few times. What it binds is unknown. The CDR3 totals 17 residues. Germline values: CDR1 MRHNA, CDR2 SNTAGT. V was trimmed by 3 bases and J by 3 bases, leaving 20 bases between them. The clonotype originates from a woman between 35 and 50 years old in good health and CMV-seropositive. The rearrangement uses TRBV6-4 and TRBJ1-2, with D tentatively TRBD1 (6 bases). The sequencing sample was made of PBMCs. The CDR3 region has the DNA TGTGCCAGCAGTGAGCCCTGGACAGTTCGAAGTGACTATGGCTACACCTTC. It encodes CASSEPWTVRSDYGYTF.